The sequence of this T cell receptor (beta chain) was determined in a study of blood T cell repertoires in COVID-19. Study overall: The study drew acute and convalescent COVID-19 samples from the United States, Italy and Spain.

Germline values: CDR1 SEHNR, CDR2 FQNEAQ (reference sequence). Trimming left V 5 bases short and J 6 bases short, with 14 bases between. The CDR3 spans 14 residues. This clone was counted once. Original analysis: Estimation of nucleated cell counts was performed using reference gene primer amplification. Profiling relied on immunoSEQ multiplex PCR, and the TCRdb table lists in-frame clones only, not all of them. From that table come the V and J calls and clone size; the DNA was used to work out D and trimming. Of about 76,000 clones in the sample, more than 90% were seen once. The sequence came from a human donor in a cohort sampled during active COVID-19. Material: peripheral blood. The J gene is TRBJ2-1, the V gene TRBV7-9; TRBD2 might be the D (6 bases). The CDR3 bases are TGTGCCAGCAGCGGCCACCCCGGGGGCAATGAGCAGTTCTTC. The encoded protein is CASSGHPGGNEQFF.